The next 5 T cell receptor beta chains were all read from a single sample in a study of neurological immune-mediated disorders. TCRdb re-analysed the 5' RACE reads in MiXCR, keeping a single row per CDR3 protein. This table has about 62,000 distinct CDR3 sequences, around 4.8% appearing once. Sequenced input: PBMCs. Receptors originate from a woman aged 45-60 years with multiple sclerosis.

Only a few counts were recorded for this clonotype. Sequence at one end of the junction differs from germline and may be a read error. The CDR3 protein is CASSSASGGGSPLNF. The DNA of the CDR3 is TGTGCCAGCAGCTCCGCCTCAGGGGGTGGATCACCCCTCAACTTT. J is TRBJ1-6 and V is TRBV3-1, with 7 bases matching TRBD1. CDR3 length: 15 amino acids. Germline assignment: CDR1 LGHDT and CDR2 YNNKEL (reference sequence).

This clonotype was counted many times. The V call is TRBV10-3, the J call TRBJ2-1; perhaps D is TRBD1 or TRBD2 (5 bases each). Germline CDR1 ENHRY, CDR2 SYGVKD. CDR3 size: 13 residues. The ends were cut back, 2 bases at V and 6 bases at J, with 8 bases in the middle. The CDR3 region is CAISEERGNEQFF. CDR3 sequence (DNA): TGTGCCATCAGTGAGGAGAGGGGCAATGAGCAGTTCTTC.

This clonotype was counted ten times or more. CDR3: CASSQGENRVGNEQYF. DNA for the CDR3: TGTGCCAGCAGCCAAGGGGAAAACAGGGTAGGCAACGAGCAGTACTTC. The chain couples TRBV4-2 to TRBJ2-7; possibly TRBD1 for D (6 bases). Trimming pared 1 base from V and 5 bases from J, leaving 18 bases between. Germline CDR1 and CDR2: LGHNA and YNFKEQ. The CDR3 runs 16 residues.

This rearrangement joins TRBV20-1 to TRBJ1-1; possibly TRBD1 for D (5 bases). CDR1 is DFQATT and CDR2 is SNEGSKA in the germline V gene (reference sequence). CDR3 size: 14 residues. Trimming cost V 0 bases and J 4 bases, with 12 bases left between them. CDR3 amino acids: CSAREGEGGTEAFF. CDR3 DNA sequence: TGCAGTGCTAGAGAAGGGGAGGGAGGCACTGAAGCTTTCTTT.

This clonotype showed up many times. The chain uses TRBV18 and TRBJ1-1; D ambiguous. This CDR3 is 12 amino acids long. The germline CDR1 and CDR2 sequences are KGHSH and LQKENI. Trimming shortened V by 4 bases and J by 3 bases, and 6 bases separated the two germline ends. CDR3 bases: TGTGCCAGCTCACGGCAGGACACTGAAGCTTTCTTT. Amino acid sequence: CASSRQDTEAFF.